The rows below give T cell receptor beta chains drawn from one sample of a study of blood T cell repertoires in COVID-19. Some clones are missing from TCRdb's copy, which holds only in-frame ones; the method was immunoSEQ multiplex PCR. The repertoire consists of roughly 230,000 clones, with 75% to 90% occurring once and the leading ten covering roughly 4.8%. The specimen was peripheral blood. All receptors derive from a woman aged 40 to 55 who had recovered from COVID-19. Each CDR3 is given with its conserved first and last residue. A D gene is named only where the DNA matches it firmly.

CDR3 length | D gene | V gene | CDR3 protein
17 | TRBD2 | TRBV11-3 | CASSSGLAGHSYNEQFF
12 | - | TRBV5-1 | CASSLARETQYF
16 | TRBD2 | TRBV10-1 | CASSATSGTSYNEQFF
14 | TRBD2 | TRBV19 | CASSTGGESDTQYF
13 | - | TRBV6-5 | CASSYLGGTEAFF
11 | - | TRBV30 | CAWGPDYEQYF
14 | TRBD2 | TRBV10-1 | CASSDSWTSHEQFF
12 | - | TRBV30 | CAWREANTEAFF
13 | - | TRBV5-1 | CASSAGPQETQYF
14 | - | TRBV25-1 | CASSVYTGSGELFF
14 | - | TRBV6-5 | CASSLSRYQRGYTF
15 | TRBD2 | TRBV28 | CASRQIAGGRNEQFF
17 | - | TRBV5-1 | CASSLASRSTSTDTQYF
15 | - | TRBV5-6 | CASSGGRGLNYGYTF
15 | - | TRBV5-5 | CATRGGHVANEKLFF
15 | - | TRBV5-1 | CASSLTERGQDTQYF
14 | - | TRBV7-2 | CASSLIRQTDTQYF
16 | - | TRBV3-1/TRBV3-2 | CASSQWTPGGTDTQYF
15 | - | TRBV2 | CASGTLQGGQETQYF
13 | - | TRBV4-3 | CASSRTGYTEAFF
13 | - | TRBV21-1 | CAPAGGRSTEAFF
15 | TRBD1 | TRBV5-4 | CASSPGQPGQETQYF
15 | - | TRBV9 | CASSVGDSGNYEQYF
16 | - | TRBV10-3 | CAISASRGAGANVLTF
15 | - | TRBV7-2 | CASSLGGSHTDTQYF
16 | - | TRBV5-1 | CASSLTSGLSTDTQYF
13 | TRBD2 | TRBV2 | CASSVRGVNEQFF
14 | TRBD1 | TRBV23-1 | CASSQLDRAETQYF
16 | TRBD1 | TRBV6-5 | CASSYSTGAGSYEQYF
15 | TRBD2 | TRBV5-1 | CASSSSGGESYEQYF
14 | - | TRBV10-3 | CAISEWSGNDGYTF